These 30 T cell receptor beta chains came from one sample sequenced in a study of blood T cell repertoires in COVID-19. The repertoire was sequenced with immunoSEQ multiplex PCR; TCRdb's copy has only in-frame clones and lacks some. The sample holds roughly 190,000 clones, around 90% seen once. The source material was peripheral blood. These receptors all stem from a man aged 45-65 years with acute or convalescent COVID-19.

This clone was counted only a few times. This sequence joins TRBV27 and TRBJ1-2; 8 nucleotides line up with TRBD1. Germline trimming cut 5 bases from V and 7 bases from J; bases unmatched to any gene: 9. The germline V gene has CDR1 MNHEY and CDR2 SMNVEV (reference sequence). This CDR3 spans 14 amino acids. CDR3 DNA: TGTGCCAGCAGTATAACCGGACAGGGAAGTGGCTACACCTTC. Translating it yields CASSITGQGSGYTF.

The CDR3 spells CASSRDGVGTIYF. The DNA of the CDR3 is TGTGCCAGCAGCCGAGATGGTGTTGGCACCATATATTTT. V gene TRBV7-9 combines with J gene TRBJ1-3; D is ambiguous. Germline-derived CDR1 and CDR2 are SEHNR and FQNEAQ (reference sequence). CDR3 length equals 13 residues. Trimming took off 5 bases at V and 9 bases at J, with 14 bases between the two ends.

The V call is TRBV11-2, the J call TRBJ1-1; D remains ambiguous. Per germline, CDR1 SGHAT and CDR2 FQNNGV. With 5 bases removed from V and 4 bases from J, the gap between germline ends came to 11 bases. The CDR3 runs 13 residues. The CDR3 nucleotides read TGTGCCAGCAGCCTACCTCATATCACTGAAGCTTTCTTT. It specifies CASSLPHITEAFF.

This chain links TRBV7-3 with TRBJ2-3; 7 bases align to TRBD1. The CDR3 sequence is 19 residues long. Looked up from germline, CDR1 is SGHTA and CDR2 is FQGTGA. V lost 5 bases, J lost 5 bases, and 22 bases stayed unmatched. CDR3 DNA: TGTGCCAGCAGCCTCCCGCTCCTCCGGGACAGACGGAAAATAGATACGCAGTATTTT. Translation gives CASSLPLLRDRRKIDTQYF.

The chain carries TRBV11-2 and TRBJ1-4; D not resolved. CDR3 length: 15 residues. The germline V and J ends were trimmed by 5 bases and 3 bases, with 13 bases remaining between them. Germline assignment: CDR1 SGHAT and CDR2 FQNNGV. As DNA, the CDR3 is TGTGCCAGCAGCCCTAGAGGGTCGTCTAATGAAAAACTGTTTTTT. Its protein product is CASSPRGSSNEKLFF.

The chain combines TRBV5-1 with TRBJ2-3, with 13 bases fitting TRBD2. The CDR3 covers 17 residues. The ends lost 4 bases at V and 4 bases at J; junction bases unmatched: 9. CDR1 and CDR2 (germline): SGHRS, YFSETQ. The CDR3 loop is CASSPTSGRTKADTQYF. As DNA, the CDR3 is TGCGCCAGCAGCCCGACTAGCGGGAGGACGAAGGCAGATACGCAGTATTTT. Supplemented by reference TRBV5-1 and TRBJ2-3, the full variable domain reads KAGVTQTPRYLIKTRGQQVTLSCSPISGHRSVSWYQQTPGQGLQFLFEYFSETQRNKGNFPGRFSGRQFSNSRSEMNVSTLELGDSALYLCASSPTSGRTKADTQYFGPGTRLTVL.

The chain recombines TRBV5-6 with TRBJ2-5, with D possibly TRBD1 on 6 matching bases. Between the trimmed V and J ends, which lost 2 bases and 5 bases, there was a span of 16 bases. The CDR3 runs to 15 residues. Germline lookup yields CDR1 SGHDT and CDR2 YYEEEE. The CDR3 reads CASSFQGRGVETQYF. For the CDR3, the DNA is TGTGCCAGCAGCTTTCAGGGCAGGGGCGTCGAGACCCAGTACTTC.

The V call is TRBV18, the J call TRBJ1-5, with 9 bases lining up with TRBD1. V dropped 4 bases and J dropped 4; count of bases not matched to a gene: 8. The CDR3 is made up of 16 amino acids. Germline loops: CDR1 KGHSH, CDR2 LQKENI. The CDR3 sequence is CASSLLTGGKNQPQHF. The CDR3 bases are TGTGCCAGCTCACTTCTGACAGGGGGAAAAAATCAGCCCCAGCATTTT.

The chain recombines TRBV28 with TRBJ2-5; TRBD2 aligns across 9 bases. CDR3 size: 13 residues. Trimming took 6 bases from V and 2 from J; bases not matched to a gene: 1. Germline V CDR1 and CDR2: MDHEN, SYDVKM. DNA for the CDR3: TGTGCCAGCAGGCTAGCGGGGCAAGAGACCCAGTACTTC. Amino acid sequence: CASRLAGQETQYF.

CDR3: CASSTQGQGGGNTIYF. For the CDR3, the DNA is TGTGCCAGCAGCACCCAGGGACAGGGTGGAGGAAACACCATATATTTT. This chain links TRBV7-3 with TRBJ1-3; 9 nucleotides match TRBD1. CDR3 length equals 16 residues. The germline V gene encodes CDR1 SGHTA and CDR2 FQGTGA. The junction had 9 bases not matched to a gene; V was cut back by 5 bases and J by 4 bases.

CDR3 in DNA: TGTGCCAGTAGTAAATTCCCAGGGTCGGCTGAAGCTTTCTTT. It yields the protein CASSKFPGSAEAFF. This sequence joins TRBV19 and TRBJ1-1; D is possibly TRBD1 (5 bases). The CDR3 has 14 amino acids. Per germline, CDR1 LNHDA and CDR2 SQIVND (reference sequence). The germline V and J ends were trimmed by 4 bases and 6 bases, with 15 bases remaining between them.

CDR3 sequence: CAWSVLMGAYTEAFF. The CDR3 nucleotides are TGTGCCTGGAGTGTACTAATGGGGGCTTACACTGAAGCTTTCTTT. V is TRBV30 and J is TRBJ1-1; weak D call: TRBD1 (6 bases). Germline CDR1 GTSNPN, CDR2 SVGIG (reference sequence). This CDR3 is built from 15 residues. The V end was cut by 0 bases, the J end by 3 bases, with 14 bases between.

J is TRBJ1-1 and V is TRBV19; perhaps TRBD1 as D (5 bases). Trimming shortened V by 6 bases and J by 0 bases, and 8 bases separated the two germline ends. CDR3 length: 13 residues. Per germline, CDR1 LNHDA and CDR2 SQIVND (reference sequence). CDR3: CASSDSMNTEAFF. The CDR3 DNA follows: TGTGCCAGTAGCGACAGCATGAACACTGAAGCTTTCTTT.

CDR3 DNA sequence: TGCGCCAGCAGCCAAAATCCCACCTACGAGCAGTACTTC. Translating gives CASSQNPTYEQYF. The rearrangement uses TRBV4-1 and TRBJ2-7; D call uncertain. V was shortened by 2 bases and J by 2 bases, with 7 bases between the two germline ends. The germline CDR1 and CDR2 sequences are MGHRA and YSYEKL. The CDR3 is 13 residues long.

This clone came up a few times. The chain is built from TRBV5-1 and TRBJ2-1; 7 bases map to TRBD1. The CDR3 sequence is 19 residues long. Germline-derived CDR1 and CDR2 are SGHRS and YFSETQ. J gave up 3 bases and V 6 bases, and 21 bases lay outside the gene matches. Here the CDR3 DNA reads TGCGCCAGCACCAAGCAGCCGGGACAGCTTTTTTCCAACTACAATGAGCAGTTCTTC. Translating gives CASTKQPGQLFSNYNEQFF.

The chain is built from TRBV5-4 and TRBJ2-2, with D tentatively TRBD2 (5 bases). Germline lookup yields CDR1 SGHNT and CDR2 YYREEE (reference sequence). The germline V and J ends were trimmed by 0 bases and 6 bases, with 9 bases remaining between them. The CDR3 has 14 amino acids. The DNA of the CDR3 is TGTGCCAGCAGCTTGGCAGCGGTAGCCGGGGAGCTGTTTTTT. It specifies CASSLAAVAGELFF. The variable domain in full, with the rest retrieved from reference TRBV5-4 and TRBJ2-2, is ETGVTQSPTHLIKTRGQQVTLRCSSQSGHNTVSWYQQALGQGPQFIFQYYREEENGRGNFPPRFSGLQFPNYSSELNVNALELDDSALYLCASSLAAVAGELFFGEGSRLTVL.

The rearrangement joins TRBV5-1 to TRBJ2-7; the D is unclear. CDR1 and CDR2 from the germline V gene are SGHRS and YFSETQ. The CDR3 is made up of 12 amino acids. Trimming cost V 5 bases and J 5 bases, with 11 bases left between them. This CDR3 is CASRSEADEQYV. DNA for the CDR3: TGCGCCAGCAGGAGCGAGGCGGACGAGCAGTACGTC.

Concerning this clone itself: The junction departs from germline at one end; a sequencing error may be responsible. Written as DNA, the CDR3 is TGTGCCAGCAGCTATCGGGGTAGTTATGAAGTTTTCTTT. Protein sequence: CASSYRGSYEVFF. V and J are TRBV7-9 and TRBJ1-1; D gene ambiguous. The germline CDR1 and CDR2 sequences are SEHNR and FQNEAQ (reference sequence). The CDR3 spans 13 residues.

This sequence joins TRBV19 and TRBJ2-2; D ambiguous. The CDR3 contains 16 residues. Trimming removed 7 bases from V and 2 bases from J, with 17 bases in between. Germline CDR1 and CDR2: LNHDA and SQIVND (reference sequence). CDR3 coding DNA: TGTGCCAGTAAGTGGGCAGATGGCTTTAACACCGGGGAGCTGTTTTTT. This codes for CASKWADGFNTGELFF.

The chain employs TRBV3-1 (or the pseudogene TRBV3-2) and TRBJ1-1; D is perhaps TRBD1 (6 bases). The CDR3 loop spans 14 amino acids. CDR1 LGHDT and CDR2 YNNKEL come from the germline V gene (reference sequence). Deletions cut 4 bases from V and 0 bases from J, with 9 bases between. In DNA form, the CDR3 reads TGTGCCAGCAGCCGCCCAGGGGTGAACACTGAAGCTTTCTTT. Residues: CASSRPGVNTEAFF.

This clone was seen a handful of times. The rearrangement uses TRBV11-2 and TRBJ2-5, with 8 positions matching TRBD2. The germline V gene has CDR1 SGHAT and CDR2 FQNNGV. J lost 7 bases, V lost 5 bases, and 9 bases had no gene match. The CDR3 is 14 residues long. The CDR3 spells CASSGPGGVGTQYF. CDR3 nucleotides: TGTGCCAGCAGCGGCCCGGGGGGGGTCGGGACCCAGTACTTC.

The chain joins TRBV6-1 to TRBJ1-6, with D possibly being TRBD1 (6 bases). Between the trimmed V and J ends, which lost 2 bases and 5 bases, there was a span of 13 bases. Germline V gene sequence: CDR1 MNHNS, CDR2 SASEGT. CDR3 length equals 16 residues. CDR3 sequence reads: CASSEWRTDNNSPLHF. In DNA form, the CDR3 reads TGTGCCAGCAGTGAATGGAGGACAGACAATAATTCACCCCTCCACTTT.

This clone was counted at least ten times. The genes are TRBV3-1 (or the pseudogene TRBV3-2) and TRBJ2-7; TRBD1 matches 8 bases. CDR3 length: 17 amino acids. V lost 0 bases to trimming and J lost 5 bases; unmatched junction nucleotides: 12. Germline CDR1 and CDR2: LGHDT and YNNKEL (reference sequence). In nucleotides, the CDR3 is TGTGCCAGCAGCCAAGACCGAAGCGGACAGGGAGCGGACGAGCAGTACGTC. Encoded protein: CASSQDRSGQGADEQYV.

V usage is TRBV7-6 and J usage is TRBJ1-1, with TRBD1 as a possible D gene (6 bases). Germline V gene lookup returns CDR1 SGHVS and CDR2 FNYEAQ. V shed 5 bases and J shed 1 base, with 8 bases lying between them. This CDR3 has 13 residues. Here the CDR3 DNA reads TGTGCCAGCAGCCCACAGGGGAACACTGAAGCTTTCTTT. This sequence encodes CASSPQGNTEAFF.

The count of this clone is one. The chain joins TRBV11-2 to TRBJ2-7; 9 nucleotides align to TRBD2. This CDR3 region has 16 residues. Trimming at V came to 1 base and at J to 4 bases, leaving 8 bases not matched to a gene. CDR1 SGHAT and CDR2 FQNNGV come from the germline V gene. CDR3 coding DNA: TGTGCCAGCAGCTTAGTTTCGCTAGCGGGAATTTACGAGCAGTACTTC. It codes for CASSLVSLAGIYEQYF.

The J gene is TRBJ2-1, the V gene TRBV5-4, with 10 nucleotides matching TRBD2. The length of the CDR3 is 18 residues. CDR1 is SGHNT and CDR2 is YYREEE in the germline V gene (reference sequence). V dropped 4 bases and J dropped 7; count of bases not matched to a gene: 17. CDR3 DNA: TGTGCCAGCAGCCCCGGAGGGCTAGCGGGAGCCGTGGGGAATGAGCAGTTCTTC. It yields the protein CASSPGGLAGAVGNEQFF.

This clone was found a few times. In DNA, the CDR3 is TGTGCCAGCAGTTACTGGACTAGCGGGGGGAACACCGGGGAGCTGTTTTTT. Its translation: CASSYWTSGGNTGELFF. The rearrangement joins TRBV6-2 or TRBV6-3 to TRBJ2-2; 13 nucleotides align to TRBD2. There are 17 residues in the CDR3. J was trimmed by 1 base and V by 1 base; bases with no gene match: 0. Germline CDR1 is MNHEY and CDR2 is SVGEGT.

The rearrangement links TRBV4-2 to TRBJ1-4, with D maybe TRBD1 (6 bases). The CDR3 sequence is 17 residues long. Germline CDR1 is LGHNA and CDR2 is YNFKEQ. Trimming removed 0 bases from V and 3 bases from J, with 14 bases in between. The CDR3 region has the DNA TGTGCCAGCAGCCAAGAAGGCGTCGGGACACCTAATGAAAAACTGTTTTTT. Its translation is CASSQEGVGTPNEKLFF.

In DNA form, the CDR3 reads TGTGCCAGTAGTATTCAGGGTGGATCCCATCAGCCCCAGCATTTT. This translates into CASSIQGGSHQPQHF. The rearrangement uses TRBV19 and TRBJ1-5; perhaps TRBD1 as D (5 bases). V shed 3 bases and J shed 5 bases, with 14 bases lying between them. The germline gives CDR1 LNHDA, CDR2 SQIVND (reference sequence). The CDR3 is made up of 15 amino acids.

As regards this clone: Within the sample, other DNA sequences also encode this same CDR3. The V call is TRBV27, the J call TRBJ2-2, with no clear D. V shed 3 bases and J shed 8 bases, with 7 bases lying between them. CDR1 is MNHEY and CDR2 is SMNVEV in the germline V gene (reference sequence). The CDR3 consists of 12 residues. The CDR3 protein is CASSFVRGELFF. CDR3 in DNA: TGTGCCAGCAGTTTTGTTCGTGGGGAGCTGTTTTTT.